This is a list of T cell receptor beta chains from one sample in a study of beta chain features in type 1 diabetes. Profiling relied on immunoSEQ multiplex PCR, and the TCRdb table lists in-frame clones only, not all of them. This sample carries about 130,000 clones, roughly 10% of them seen once, and the ten largest clones take 0.75%. The sequencing input was central memory CD4+ T cells from blood. Receptor source: a young man with type 1 diabetes. CDR3s include the opening cysteine and the closing phenylalanine or tryptophan. The order of the fields is clone size, D gene, J gene, V gene, CDR3 protein, CDR3 DNA. A D gene is named only where the DNA matches it firmly. Clone size, where shown, is once, few, many, or a class for clones that have expanded.

few	TRBD2	TRBJ2-7	TRBV2	CASGTSGAYEQYF	TGTGCCAGCGGGACTAGCGGGGCCTACGAGCAGTACTTC
-	TRBD2	TRBJ2-7	TRBV7-9	CASSLGGGLSEQYF	TGTGCCAGCAGCTTAGGCGGGGGGTTGAGTGAGCAGTACTTC
few	TRBD1	TRBJ1-5	TRBV19	CASHRQGVWQPQHF	TGTGCCAGCCACCGACAGGGGGTATGGCAGCCCCAGCATTTT
-	TRBD1	TRBJ2-7	TRBV19	CASEDRDGYEQYF	TGTGCCAGTGAGGACAGGGACGGCTACGAGCAGTACTTC
few	TRBD1	TRBJ2-1	TRBV9	CASSTRTGGDEQFF	TGTGCCAGCAGCACCCGGACAGGGGGCGATGAGCAGTTCTTC
-	-	TRBJ1-1	TRBV15	CATSREKGQTFEAFF	TGTGCCACCAGCAGAGAGAAAGGACAGACGTTTGAAGCTTTCTTT
-	TRBD2	TRBJ2-1	TRBV9	CASSVFGGASYNEQFF	TGTGCCAGCAGCGTGTTCGGGGGGGCCTCCTACAATGAGCAGTTCTTC
few	-	TRBJ2-1	TRBV19	CASSILNEVPEQFF	TGTGCCAGTTCCATATTGAATGAGGTTCCTGAGCAGTTCTTC
-	-	TRBJ2-5	TRBV29-1	CSLRSLDRQETQYF	TGCAGCCTCCGGTCTCTCGACAGGCAAGAGACCCAGTACTTC
few	TRBD1	TRBJ1-5	TRBV29-1	CSVADRVNQPQHF	TGCAGCGTCGCCGACAGGGTTAATCAGCCCCAGCATTTT
few	-	TRBJ1-6	TRBV15	CATKLGTSNSPLHF	TGTGCCACAAAACTAGGCACCTCTAATTCACCCCTCCACTTT
few	-	TRBJ1-5	TRBV15	CATSRDPLGNQPQHF	TGTGCCACCAGCAGAGATCCCCTCGGGAATCAGCCCCAGCATTTT
-	-	TRBJ2-1	TRBV9	CASSSILNEQFF	TGTGCCAGCAGTTCCATACTCAATGAGCAGTTCTTC
few	TRBD1	TRBJ2-1	TRBV11-2	CASSQDRGDEQFF	TGTGCCAGCAGCCAGGACAGGGGAGATGAGCAGTTCTTC
-	TRBD1	TRBJ2-7	TRBV7-3	CASSPDRGREQYF	TGTGCCAGCTCACCGGACAGGGGGCGCGAGCAGTACTTC
-	TRBD1	TRBJ2-5	TRBV6-5	CASTSGTGAQETQYF	TGTGCCAGCACCTCCGGGACAGGGGCACAAGAGACCCAGTACTTC
-	-	TRBJ2-1	TRBV6-1	CASRVSAGNEQFF	TGTGCCAGCAGGGTAAGCGCGGGGAATGAGCAGTTCTTC
few	-	TRBJ2-7	TRBV20-1	CSASRSSEQYF	TGCAGTGCTAGTAGGAGCAGCGAGCAGTACTTC
few	TRBD1	TRBJ2-5	TRBV11-1	CASTGTGGETQYF	TGTGCCAGCACCGGGACAGGGGGAGAGACCCAGTACTTC
few	-	TRBJ1-6	TRBV18	CASSRAADSDSPLHF	TGTGCCAGCTCACGCGCAGCGGACAGCGATTCACCCCTCCACTTT